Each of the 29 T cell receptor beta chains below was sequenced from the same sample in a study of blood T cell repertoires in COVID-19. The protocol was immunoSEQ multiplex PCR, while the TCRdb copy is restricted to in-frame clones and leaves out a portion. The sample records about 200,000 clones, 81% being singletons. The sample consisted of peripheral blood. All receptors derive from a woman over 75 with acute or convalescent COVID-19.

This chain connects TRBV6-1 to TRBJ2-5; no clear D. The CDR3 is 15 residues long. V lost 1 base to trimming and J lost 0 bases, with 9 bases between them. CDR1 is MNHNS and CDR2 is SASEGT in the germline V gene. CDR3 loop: CASSEGTWYQETQYF. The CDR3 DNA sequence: TGTGCCAGCAGTGAAGGTACTTGGTACCAAGAGACCCAGTACTTC.

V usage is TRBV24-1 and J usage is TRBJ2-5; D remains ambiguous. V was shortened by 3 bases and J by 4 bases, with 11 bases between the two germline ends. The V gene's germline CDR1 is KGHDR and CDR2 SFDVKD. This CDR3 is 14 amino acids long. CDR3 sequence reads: CATSDPRMGETQYF. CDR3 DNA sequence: TGTGCCACCAGTGATCCTAGGATGGGAGAGACCCAGTACTTC.

CDR3 nucleotide sequence: TGTGCCAGCAGTTACAAGAGATCGAGCACTGAAGCTTTCTTT. Amino acids: CASSYKRSSTEAFF. V is TRBV6-7 and J is TRBJ1-1; no reliable D call. TRBV6-7 is given ORF status, its function remaining uncertain. Trimming removed 2 bases at V and 4 bases at J, with 11 bases between. The CDR3 has 14 residues.

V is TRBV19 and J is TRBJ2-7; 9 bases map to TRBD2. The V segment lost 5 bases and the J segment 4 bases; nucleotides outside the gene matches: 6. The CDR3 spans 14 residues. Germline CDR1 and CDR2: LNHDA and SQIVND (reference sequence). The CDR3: CASSPGTSSYEQYF. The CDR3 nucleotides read TGTGCCAGTAGTCCCGGGACTAGCAGTTACGAGCAGTACTTC.

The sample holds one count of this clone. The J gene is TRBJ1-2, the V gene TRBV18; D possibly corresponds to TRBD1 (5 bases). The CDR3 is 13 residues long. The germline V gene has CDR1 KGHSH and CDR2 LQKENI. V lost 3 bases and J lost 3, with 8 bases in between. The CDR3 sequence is CASSPPGHYGYTF. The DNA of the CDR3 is TGTGCCAGCTCACCGCCAGGGCACTATGGCTACACCTTC.

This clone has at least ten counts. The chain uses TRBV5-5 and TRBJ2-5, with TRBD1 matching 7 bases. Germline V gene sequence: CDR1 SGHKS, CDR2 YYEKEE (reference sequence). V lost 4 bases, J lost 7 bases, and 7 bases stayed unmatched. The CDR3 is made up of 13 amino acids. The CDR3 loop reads CASSPTGDGTQYF. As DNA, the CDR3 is TGTGCCAGCAGCCCTACAGGGGATGGGACCCAGTACTTC.

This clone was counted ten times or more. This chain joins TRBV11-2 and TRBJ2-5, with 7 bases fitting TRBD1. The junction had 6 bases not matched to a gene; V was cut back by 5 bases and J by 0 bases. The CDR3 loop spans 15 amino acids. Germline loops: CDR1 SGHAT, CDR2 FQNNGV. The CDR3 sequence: CASSEADRDQETQYF. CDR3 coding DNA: TGTGCCAGCAGCGAGGCCGACAGGGACCAAGAGACCCAGTACTTC.

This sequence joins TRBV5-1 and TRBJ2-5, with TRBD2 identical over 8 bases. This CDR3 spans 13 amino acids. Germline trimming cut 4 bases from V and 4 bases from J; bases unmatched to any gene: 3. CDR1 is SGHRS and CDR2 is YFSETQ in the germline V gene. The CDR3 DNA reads TGCGCCAGCAGCCCCGGGGGGGGAGAGACCCAGTACTTC. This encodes CASSPGGGETQYF.

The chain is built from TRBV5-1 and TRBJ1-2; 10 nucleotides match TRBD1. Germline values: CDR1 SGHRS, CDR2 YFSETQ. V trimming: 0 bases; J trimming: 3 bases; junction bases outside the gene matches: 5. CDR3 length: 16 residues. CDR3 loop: CASSLGGGQGYYGYTF. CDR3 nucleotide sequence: TGCGCCAGCAGCTTGGGCGGGGGACAGGGGTACTATGGCTACACCTTC. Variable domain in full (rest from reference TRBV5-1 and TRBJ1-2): KAGVTQTPRYLIKTRGQQVTLSCSPISGHRSVSWYQQTPGQGLQFLFEYFSETQRNKGNFPGRFSGRQFSNSRSEMNVSTLELGDSALYLCASSLGGGQGYYGYTFGSGTRLTVV.

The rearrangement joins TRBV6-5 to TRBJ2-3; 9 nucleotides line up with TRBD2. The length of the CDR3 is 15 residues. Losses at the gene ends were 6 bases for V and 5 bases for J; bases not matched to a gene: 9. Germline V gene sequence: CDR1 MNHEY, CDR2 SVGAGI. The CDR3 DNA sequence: TGTGCCAGCAGCGGAGGGGAAGCGGGGGGAGATACGCAGTATTTT. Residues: CASSGGEAGGDTQYF.

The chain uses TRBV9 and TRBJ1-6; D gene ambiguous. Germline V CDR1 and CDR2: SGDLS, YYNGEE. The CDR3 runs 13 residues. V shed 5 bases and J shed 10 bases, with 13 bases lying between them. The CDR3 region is CASSLALWSPLHF. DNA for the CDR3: TGTGCCAGCAGTTTGGCCCTTTGGTCACCCCTCCACTTT.

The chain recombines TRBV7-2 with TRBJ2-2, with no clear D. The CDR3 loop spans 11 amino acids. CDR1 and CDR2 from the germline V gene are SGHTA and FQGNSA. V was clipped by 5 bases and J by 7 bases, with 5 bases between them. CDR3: CASSLRGELFF. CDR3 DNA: TGTGCCAGCAGCCTCCGCGGGGAGCTGTTTTTT.

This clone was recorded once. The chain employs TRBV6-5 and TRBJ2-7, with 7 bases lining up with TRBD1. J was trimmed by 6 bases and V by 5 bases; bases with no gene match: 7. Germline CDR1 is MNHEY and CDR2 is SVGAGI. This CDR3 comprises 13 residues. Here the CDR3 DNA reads TGTGCCAGCAGTAGACTACAGGGGACCGAGCAGTACTTC. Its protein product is CASSRLQGTEQYF.

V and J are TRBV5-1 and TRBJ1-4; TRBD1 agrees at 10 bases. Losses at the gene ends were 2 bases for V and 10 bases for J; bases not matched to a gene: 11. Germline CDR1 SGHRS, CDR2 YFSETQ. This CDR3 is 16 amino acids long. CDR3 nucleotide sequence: TGCGCCAGCAGCTTCAACAATGGACAGGGGGTAGGAAAACTGTTTTTT. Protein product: CASSFNNGQGVGKLFF.

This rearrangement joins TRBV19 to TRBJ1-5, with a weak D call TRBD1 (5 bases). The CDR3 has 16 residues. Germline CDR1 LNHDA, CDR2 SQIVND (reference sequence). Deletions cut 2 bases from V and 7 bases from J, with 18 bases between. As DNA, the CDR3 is TGTGCCAGTAGTATACCGACCACGGCAGGGATGCAGCCCCAGCATTTT. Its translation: CASSIPTTAGMQPQHF.

Here the CDR3 DNA reads TGTGCCAGCAGTAGGGGCCCAATAAGCTCCTACGAGCAGTACTTC. It translates to CASSRGPISSYEQYF. The chain joins TRBV6-5 to TRBJ2-7, with D perhaps TRBD1 (5 bases). V gave up 5 bases and J gave up 0 bases, with 14 bases separating them. From germline, CDR1 is MNHEY and CDR2 SVGAGI. CDR3 length: 15 residues.

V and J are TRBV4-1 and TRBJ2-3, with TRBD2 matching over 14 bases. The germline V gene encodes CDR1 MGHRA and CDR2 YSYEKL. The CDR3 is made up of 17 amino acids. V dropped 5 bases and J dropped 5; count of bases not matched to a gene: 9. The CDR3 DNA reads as TGCGCCAGCAGCATCCCGACTAGCGGGGGGGCCGGAGATACGCAGTATTTT. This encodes CASSIPTSGGAGDTQYF.

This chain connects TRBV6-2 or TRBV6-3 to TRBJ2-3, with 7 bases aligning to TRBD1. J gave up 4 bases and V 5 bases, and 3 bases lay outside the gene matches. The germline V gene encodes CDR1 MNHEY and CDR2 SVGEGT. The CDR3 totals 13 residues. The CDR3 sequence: CASSLQGSDTQYF. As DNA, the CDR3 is TGTGCCAGCAGTCTACAGGGGTCAGATACGCAGTATTTT.

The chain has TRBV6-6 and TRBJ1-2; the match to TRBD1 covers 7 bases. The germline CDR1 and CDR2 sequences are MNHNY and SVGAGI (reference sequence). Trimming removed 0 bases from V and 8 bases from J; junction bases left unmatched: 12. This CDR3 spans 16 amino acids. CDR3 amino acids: CASSYSQGVTPMGYTF. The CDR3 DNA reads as TGTGCCAGCAGTTACTCGCAGGGGGTAACCCCTATGGGCTACACCTTC.

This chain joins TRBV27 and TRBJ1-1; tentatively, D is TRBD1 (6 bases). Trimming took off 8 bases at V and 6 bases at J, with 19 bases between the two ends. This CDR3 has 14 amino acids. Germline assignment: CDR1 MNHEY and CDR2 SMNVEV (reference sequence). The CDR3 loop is CASDTKQGRAEAFF. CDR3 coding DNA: TGTGCCAGCGATACTAAACAGGGCCGGGCTGAAGCTTTCTTT.

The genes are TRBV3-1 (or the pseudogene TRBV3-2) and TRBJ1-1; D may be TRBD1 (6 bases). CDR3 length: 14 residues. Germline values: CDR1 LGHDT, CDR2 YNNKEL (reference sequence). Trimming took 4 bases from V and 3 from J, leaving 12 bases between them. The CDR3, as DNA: TGTGCCAGCAGCCGTAGTAACAGGGACACTGAAGCTTTCTTT. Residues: CASSRSNRDTEAFF.

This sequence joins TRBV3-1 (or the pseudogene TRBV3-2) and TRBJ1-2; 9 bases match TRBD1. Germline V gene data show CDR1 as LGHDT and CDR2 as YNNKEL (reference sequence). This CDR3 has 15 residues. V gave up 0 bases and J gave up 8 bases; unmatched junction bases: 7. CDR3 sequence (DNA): TGTGCCAGCAGCCAAGAGGACAGGGGCCTGAGAGGCTACACCTTC. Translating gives CASSQEDRGLRGYTF.

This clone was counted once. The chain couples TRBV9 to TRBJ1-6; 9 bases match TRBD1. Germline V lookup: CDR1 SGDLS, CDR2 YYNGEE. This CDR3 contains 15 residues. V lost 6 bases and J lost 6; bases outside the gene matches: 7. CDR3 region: CASTRGGQGNSPLHF. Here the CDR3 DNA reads TGTGCCAGCACCCGAGGGGGACAGGGTAATTCACCCCTCCACTTT.

The CDR3 sequence: CASRNEVTGAYEQYF. CDR3 nucleotides: TGCGCCAGCAGGAATGAGGTGACAGGGGCCTACGAGCAGTACTTC. The chain employs TRBV4-1 and TRBJ2-7, with 8 bases aligning to TRBD1. CDR1 is MGHRA and CDR2 is YSYEKL in the germline V gene. The junction had 9 bases not matched to a gene; V was cut back by 6 bases and J by 2 bases. The CDR3 is 15 amino acids.

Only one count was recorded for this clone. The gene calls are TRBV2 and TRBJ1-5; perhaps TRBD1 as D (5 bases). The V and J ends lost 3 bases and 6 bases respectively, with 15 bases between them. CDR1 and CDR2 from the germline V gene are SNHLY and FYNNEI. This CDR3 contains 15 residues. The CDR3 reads CASSEEGLAGQPQHF. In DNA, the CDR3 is TGTGCCAGCAGTGAGGAGGGGTTGGCAGGTCAGCCCCAGCATTTT. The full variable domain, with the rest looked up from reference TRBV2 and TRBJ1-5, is EPEVTQTPSHQVTQMGQEVILRCVPISNHLYFYWYRQILGQKVEFLVSFYNNEISEKSEIFDDQFSVERPDGSNFTLKIRSTKLEDSAMYFCASSEEGLAGQPQHFGDGTRLSIL.

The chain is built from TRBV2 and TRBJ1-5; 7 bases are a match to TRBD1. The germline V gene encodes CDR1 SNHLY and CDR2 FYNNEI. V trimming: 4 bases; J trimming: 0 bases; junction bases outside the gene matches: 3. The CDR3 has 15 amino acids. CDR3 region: CASSGQGLSNQPQHF. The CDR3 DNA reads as TGTGCCAGCAGTGGACAGGGACTTAGCAATCAGCCCCAGCATTTT. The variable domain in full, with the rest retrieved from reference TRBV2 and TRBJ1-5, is EPEVTQTPSHQVTQMGQEVILRCVPISNHLYFYWYRQILGQKVEFLVSFYNNEISEKSEIFDDQFSVERPDGSNFTLKIRSTKLEDSAMYFCASSGQGLSNQPQHFGDGTRLSIL.

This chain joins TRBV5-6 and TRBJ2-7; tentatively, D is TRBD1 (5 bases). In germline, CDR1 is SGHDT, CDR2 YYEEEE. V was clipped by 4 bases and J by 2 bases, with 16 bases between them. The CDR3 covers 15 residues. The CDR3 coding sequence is TGTGCCAGCAGCATACGACAGCTTACCACCTACGAGCAGTACTTC. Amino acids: CASSIRQLTTYEQYF.

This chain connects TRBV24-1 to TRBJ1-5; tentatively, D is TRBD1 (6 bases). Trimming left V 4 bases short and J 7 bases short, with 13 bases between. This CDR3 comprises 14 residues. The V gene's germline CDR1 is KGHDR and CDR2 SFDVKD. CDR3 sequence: CATSELDSTQPQHF. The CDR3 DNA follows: TGTGCCACCAGTGAGCTGGACAGCACGCAGCCCCAGCATTTT.

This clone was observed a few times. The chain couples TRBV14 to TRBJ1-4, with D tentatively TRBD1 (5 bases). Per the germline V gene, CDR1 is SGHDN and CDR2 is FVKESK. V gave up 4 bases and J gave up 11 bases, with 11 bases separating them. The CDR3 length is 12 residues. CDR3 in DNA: TGTGCCAGCAGCCCTGGGGCGTACAAACTGTTTTTT. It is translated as CASSPGAYKLFF.